The rows below give T cell receptor beta chains drawn from one sample of a study of blood T cells in healthy people across ages. One entry per CDR3 protein results from TCRdb running MiXCR on the 5' RACE reads. The table shows 650,000 to 900,000 distinct CDR3 sequences, with 55% to 65% occurring only once. The sequencing sample was made of blood. The receptors come from a man aged 25 to 40 in good health. Both conserved end residues are part of each CDR3. The D gene is left open where the match is weak. Clone size is shown for a subset of rows, as once, few, many or a class of expanded clone.

cdr3_aa,cdr3_nt,d_call,v_call,j_call,clone_size
CASSHAPSGGAQDTQYF,TGCGCCAGCAGCCACGCCCCTAGCGGGGGGGCCCAAGATACGCAGTATTTT,TRBD2,TRBV4-3,TRBJ2-3,.
CAISQLAGGQETQYF,TGTGCCATCAGCCAACTAGCGGGGGGGCAAGAGACCCAGTACTTC,TRBD2,TRBV10-3,TRBJ2-5,.
CASSLGGGQGQETQYF,TGTGCCAGCAGCTTAGGAGGCGGACAGGGACAAGAGACCCAGTACTTC,TRBD1,TRBV7-2,TRBJ2-5,.
CASSLGGVPSGANVLTF,TGTGCCAGCAGCTTAGGAGGGGTTCCCTCTGGGGCCAACGTCCTGACTTTC,.,TRBV7-6,TRBJ2-6,.
CASISSGANVLTF,TGTGCCAGCATCAGCTCTGGGGCCAACGTCCTGACTTTC,.,TRBV6-1,TRBJ2-6,.
CASSPFSAANSPLHF,TGTGCCAGCAGCCCTTTCTCGGCGGCCAATTCACCCCTCCACTTT,.,TRBV7-2,TRBJ1-6,.
CASSQGTGRSYEQYF,TGTGCCAGCAGCCAAGGGACAGGGCGTTCCTACGAGCAGTACTTC,TRBD1,TRBV3-1,TRBJ2-7,.
CSVEEWGNGQGATSGANVLTF,TGCAGCGTTGAAGAATGGGGTAATGGGCAGGGGGCCACCTCTGGGGCCAACGTCCTGACTTTC,TRBD1,TRBV29-1,TRBJ2-6,.
CASSLAPGTGADTQYF,TGTGCCAGCAGCTTAGCCCCCGGGACAGGGGCAGATACGCAGTATTTT,TRBD1,TRBV7-2,TRBJ2-3,few
CASSSRGESYEQYF,TGTGCCAGCAGCTCACGGGGGGAGTCCTACGAGCAGTACTTC,TRBD2,TRBV7-2,TRBJ2-7,once
CASSYRVRMADTQYF,TGTGCCAGCAGTTACAGGGTTAGGATGGCCGATACGCAGTATTTT,.,TRBV6-5,TRBJ2-3,.
CASSDELREHSDTQYF,TGTGCCAGCAGTGATGAGTTACGCGAGCATTCAGATACGCAGTATTTT,.,TRBV6-1,TRBJ2-3,.
CATLGAAGELFF,TGTGCCACCCTCGGGGCGGCCGGGGAGCTGTTTTTT,.,TRBV7-9,TRBJ2-2,few
CASSQPGQWYEQYF,TGCGCCAGCAGCCAACCGGGACAGTGGTACGAGCAGTACTTC,TRBD1,TRBV4-1,TRBJ2-7,.
CASSFIRLQNTEAFF,TGTGCCAGCAGCTTCATTCGACTTCAGAACACTGAAGCTTTCTTT,.,TRBV7-3,TRBJ1-1,once
CASRPSGIHNEQFF,TGTGCCAGCAGGCCTAGCGGTATACACAATGAGCAGTTCTTC,TRBD2,TRBV12-3/TRBV12-4,TRBJ2-1,.
CATSPDTYEQYF,TGTGCCACCAGCCCTGACACTTACGAGCAGTACTTC,.,TRBV15,TRBJ2-7,.
CARNPSGYNEQFF,TGTGCCAGAAATCCTAGCGGCTACAATGAGCAGTTCTTC,TRBD2,TRBV5-3,TRBJ2-1,.
CASSFRDRRGHTYNEQFF,TGTGCCAGCAGCTTTAGGGACAGGAGGGGTCACACCTACAATGAGCAGTTCTTC,TRBD1,TRBV7-9,TRBJ2-1,.
CSAIPRRFTQETQYF,TGCAGTGCTATTCCCCGGAGGTTTACCCAAGAGACCCAGTACTTC,.,TRBV20-1,TRBJ2-5,many
CASASSYNEQFF,TGTGCCAGCGCTAGCTCCTACAATGAGCAGTTCTTC,.,TRBV13,TRBJ2-1,.
CASSKTGQGVDEQFF,TGTGCCAGCAGCAAGACAGGACAGGGGGTGGATGAGCAGTTCTTC,TRBD1,TRBV9,TRBJ2-1,.
CSARGGGLIETQFF,TGCAGTGCTAGAGGGGGGGGGCTGATTGAGACCCAGTTCTTC,.,TRBV20-1,TRBJ2-1,.
CASSYLPLGLAGAQETQYF,TGTGCCAGCAGTTACCTCCCCCTTGGACTAGCGGGGGCCCAAGAGACCCAGTACTTC,TRBD2,TRBV6-2/TRBV6-3,TRBJ2-5,.
CASSSLLRGYEQYF,TGTGCCAGCAGTTCCCTACTCAGGGGCTACGAGCAGTACTTC,.,TRBV28,TRBJ2-7,.
CSAGRDYEQYF,TGCAGTGCGGGCAGGGACTACGAGCAGTACTTC,.,TRBV20-1,TRBJ2-7,.
CASSSLAGDIQYF,TGTGCCAGCAGCTCCTTAGCCGGGGACATTCAGTACTTC,.,TRBV27,TRBJ2-4,.
CASSLGQGSPDTQYF,TGTGCCAGCAGTTTGGGGCAGGGAAGTCCAGATACGCAGTATTTT,.,TRBV12-3/TRBV12-4,TRBJ2-3,.
CATSRPSGGPYEQYF,TGTGCCACCAGCAGGCCTAGCGGGGGGCCTTACGAGCAGTACTTC,TRBD2,TRBV15,TRBJ2-7,.
CAISETRDTEQYF,TGTGCCATCAGTGAAACCCGGGACACCGAGCAGTACTTC,.,TRBV10-3,TRBJ2-7,.
CASSLGLAGVSNEQFF,TGTGCCAGCAGTCTGGGACTAGCGGGGGTATCCAATGAGCAGTTCTTC,TRBD2,TRBV12-3/TRBV12-4,TRBJ2-1,.